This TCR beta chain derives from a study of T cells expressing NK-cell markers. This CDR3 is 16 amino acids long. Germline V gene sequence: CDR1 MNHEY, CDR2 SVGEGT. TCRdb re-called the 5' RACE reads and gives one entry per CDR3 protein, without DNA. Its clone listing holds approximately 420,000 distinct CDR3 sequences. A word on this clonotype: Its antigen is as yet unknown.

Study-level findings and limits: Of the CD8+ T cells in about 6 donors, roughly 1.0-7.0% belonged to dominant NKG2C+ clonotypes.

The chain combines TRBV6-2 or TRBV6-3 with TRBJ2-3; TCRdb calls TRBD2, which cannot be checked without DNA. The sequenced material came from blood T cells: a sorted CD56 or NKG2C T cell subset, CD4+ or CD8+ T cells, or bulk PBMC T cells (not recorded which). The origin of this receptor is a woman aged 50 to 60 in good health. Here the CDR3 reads CASSYGLAGVSDTQYF.